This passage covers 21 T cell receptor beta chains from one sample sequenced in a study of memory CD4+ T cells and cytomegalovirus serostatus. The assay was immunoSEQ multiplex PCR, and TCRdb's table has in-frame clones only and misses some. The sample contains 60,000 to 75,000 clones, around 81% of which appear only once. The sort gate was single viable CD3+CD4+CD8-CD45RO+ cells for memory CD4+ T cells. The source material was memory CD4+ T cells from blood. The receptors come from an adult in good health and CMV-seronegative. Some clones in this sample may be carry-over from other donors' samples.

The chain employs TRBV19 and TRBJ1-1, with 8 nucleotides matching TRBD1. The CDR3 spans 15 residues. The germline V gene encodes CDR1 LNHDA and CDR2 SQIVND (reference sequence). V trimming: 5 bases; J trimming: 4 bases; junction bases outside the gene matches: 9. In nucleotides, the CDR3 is TGTGCCAGTAGTCCCACGACAGGGGCGGGCACTGAAGCTTTCTTT. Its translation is CASSPTTGAGTEAFF.

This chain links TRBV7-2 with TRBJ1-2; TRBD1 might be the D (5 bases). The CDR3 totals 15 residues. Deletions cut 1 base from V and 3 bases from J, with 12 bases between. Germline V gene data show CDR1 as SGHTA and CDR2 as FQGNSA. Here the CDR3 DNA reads TGTGCCAGCAGCTTAGGGTCGGGGGTAGACTATGGCTACACCTTC. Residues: CASSLGSGVDYGYTF.

The DNA of the CDR3 is TGCGCCAGCAGCCAAGAGGCGACAGGAGCCTACGAGCAGTACTTC. As protein: CASSQEATGAYEQYF. J is TRBJ2-7 and V is TRBV4-3; tentatively, D is TRBD1 (6 bases). The CDR3 runs to 15 residues. CDR1 and CDR2 (germline): LGHNA, YSLEER. V lost 0 bases and J 2 bases, leaving 11 bases between the germline ends.

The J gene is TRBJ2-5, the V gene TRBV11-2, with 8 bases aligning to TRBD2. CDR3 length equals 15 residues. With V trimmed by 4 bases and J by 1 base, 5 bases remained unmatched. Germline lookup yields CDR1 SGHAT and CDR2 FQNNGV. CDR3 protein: CASSSYSGGQETQYF. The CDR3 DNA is TGTGCCAGCAGCTCTTACAGCGGGGGCCAAGAGACCCAGTACTTC.

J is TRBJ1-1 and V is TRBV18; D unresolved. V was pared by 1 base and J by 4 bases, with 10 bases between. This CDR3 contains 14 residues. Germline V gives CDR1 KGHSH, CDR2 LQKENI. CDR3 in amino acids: CASSPLAGPTEAFF. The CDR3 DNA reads TGTGCCAGCTCACCACTCGCGGGTCCCACTGAAGCTTTCTTT. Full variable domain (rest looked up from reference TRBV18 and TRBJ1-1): NAGVMQNPRHLVRRRGQEARLRCSPMKGHSHVYWYRQLPEEGLKFMVYLQKENIIDESGMPKERFSAEFPKEGPSILRIQQVVRGDSAAYFCASSPLAGPTEAFFGQGTRLTVV.

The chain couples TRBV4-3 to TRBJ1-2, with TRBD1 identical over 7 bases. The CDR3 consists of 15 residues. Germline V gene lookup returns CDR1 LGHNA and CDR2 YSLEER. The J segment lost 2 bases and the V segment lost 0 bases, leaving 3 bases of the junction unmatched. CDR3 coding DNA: TGCGCCAGCAGCCAAGAGCTACAGGGGAACTATGGCTACACCTTC. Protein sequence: CASSQELQGNYGYTF.

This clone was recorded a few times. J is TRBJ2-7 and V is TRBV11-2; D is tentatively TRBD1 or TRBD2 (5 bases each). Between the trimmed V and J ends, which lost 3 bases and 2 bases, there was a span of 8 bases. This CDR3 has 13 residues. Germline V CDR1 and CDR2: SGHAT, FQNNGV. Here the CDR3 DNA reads TGTGCCAGCAGCTTTGGGGGTGCCTACGAGCAGTACTTC. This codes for CASSFGGAYEQYF.

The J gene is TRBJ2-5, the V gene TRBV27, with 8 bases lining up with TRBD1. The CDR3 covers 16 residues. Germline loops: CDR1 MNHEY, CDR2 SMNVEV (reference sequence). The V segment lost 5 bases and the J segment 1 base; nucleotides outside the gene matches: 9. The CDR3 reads CASSPSRQGSQETQYF. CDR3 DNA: TGTGCCAGCAGTCCCAGTCGACAGGGGAGCCAAGAGACCCAGTACTTC.

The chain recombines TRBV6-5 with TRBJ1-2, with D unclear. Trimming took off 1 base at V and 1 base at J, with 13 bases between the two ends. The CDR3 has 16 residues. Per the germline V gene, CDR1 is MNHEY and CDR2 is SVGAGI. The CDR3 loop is CASSYWAGTFNYGYTF. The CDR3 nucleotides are TGTGCCAGCAGTTACTGGGCGGGAACCTTTAACTATGGCTACACCTTC.

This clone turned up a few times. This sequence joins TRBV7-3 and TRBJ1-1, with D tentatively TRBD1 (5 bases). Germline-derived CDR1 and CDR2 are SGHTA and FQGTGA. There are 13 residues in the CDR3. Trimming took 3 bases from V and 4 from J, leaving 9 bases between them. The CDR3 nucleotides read TGTGCCAGCAGCTTGACAGAGGCCACTGAAGCTTTCTTT. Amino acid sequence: CASSLTEATEAFF. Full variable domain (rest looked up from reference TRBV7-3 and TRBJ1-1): GAGVSQTPSNKVTEKGKYVELRCDPISGHTALYWYRQSLGQGPEFLIYFQGTGAADDSGLPNDRFFAVRPEGSVSTLKIQRTERGDSAVYLCASSLTEATEAFFGQGTRLTVV.

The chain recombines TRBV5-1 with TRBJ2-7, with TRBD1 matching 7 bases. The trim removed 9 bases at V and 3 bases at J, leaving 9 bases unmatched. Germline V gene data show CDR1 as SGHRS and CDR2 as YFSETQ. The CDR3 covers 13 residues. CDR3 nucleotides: TGCGCCAACCTGGACAGGCCTAACTACGAGCAGTACTTC. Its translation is CANLDRPNYEQYF.

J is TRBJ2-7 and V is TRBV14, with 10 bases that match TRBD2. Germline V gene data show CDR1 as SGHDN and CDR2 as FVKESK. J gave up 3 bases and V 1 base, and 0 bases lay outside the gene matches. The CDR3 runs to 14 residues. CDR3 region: CASSQASGGYEQYF. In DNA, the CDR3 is TGTGCCAGCAGCCAAGCTAGCGGGGGCTACGAGCAGTACTTC.

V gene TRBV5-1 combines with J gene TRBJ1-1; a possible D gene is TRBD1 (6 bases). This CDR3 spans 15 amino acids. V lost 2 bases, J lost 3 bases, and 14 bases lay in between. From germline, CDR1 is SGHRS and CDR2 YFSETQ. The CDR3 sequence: CASSFRQDWDTEAFF. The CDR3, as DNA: TGCGCCAGCAGCTTTAGACAGGATTGGGACACTGAAGCTTTCTTT.

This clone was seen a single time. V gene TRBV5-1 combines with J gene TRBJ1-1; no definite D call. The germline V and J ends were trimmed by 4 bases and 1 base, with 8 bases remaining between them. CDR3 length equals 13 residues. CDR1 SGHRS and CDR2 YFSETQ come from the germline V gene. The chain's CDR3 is CASSQNRNTEAFF. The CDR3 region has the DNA TGCGCCAGCAGCCAAAACAGGAACACTGAAGCTTTCTTT.

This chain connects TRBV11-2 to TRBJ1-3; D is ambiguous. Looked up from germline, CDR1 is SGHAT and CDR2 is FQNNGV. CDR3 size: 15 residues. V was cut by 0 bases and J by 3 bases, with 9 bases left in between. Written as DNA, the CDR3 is TGTGCCAGCAGCTTAGAGTTCAGAAGTGGAAACACCATATATTTT. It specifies CASSLEFRSGNTIYF.

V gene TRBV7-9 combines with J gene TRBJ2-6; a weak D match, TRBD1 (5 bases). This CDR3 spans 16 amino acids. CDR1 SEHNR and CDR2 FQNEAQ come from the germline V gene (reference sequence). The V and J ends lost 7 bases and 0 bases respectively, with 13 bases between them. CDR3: CASNPPTASGANVLTF. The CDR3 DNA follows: TGTGCCAGCAACCCTCCGACAGCCTCTGGGGCCAACGTCCTGACTTTC.

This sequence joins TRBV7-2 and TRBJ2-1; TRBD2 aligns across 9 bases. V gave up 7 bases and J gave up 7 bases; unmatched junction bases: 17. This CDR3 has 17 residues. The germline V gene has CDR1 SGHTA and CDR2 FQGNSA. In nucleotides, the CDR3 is TGTGCCAGCACCCAAAGGGCTAGCGGGGCGAAAGGGAATGAGCAGTTCTTC. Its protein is CASTQRASGAKGNEQFF. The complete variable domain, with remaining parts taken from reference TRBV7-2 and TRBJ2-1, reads GAGVSQSPSNKVTEKGKDVELRCDPISGHTALYWYRQSLGQGLEFLIYFQGNSAPDKSGLPSDRFSAERTGGSVSTLTIQRTQQEDSAVYLCASTQRASGAKGNEQFFGPGTRLTVL.

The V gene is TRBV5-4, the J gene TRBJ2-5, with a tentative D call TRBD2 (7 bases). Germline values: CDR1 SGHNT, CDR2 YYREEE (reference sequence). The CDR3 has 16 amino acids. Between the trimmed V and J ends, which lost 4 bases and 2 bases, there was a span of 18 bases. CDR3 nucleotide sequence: TGTGCCAGCAGCCCGGGGGGCGCCGATGCTCAAGAGACCCAGTACTTC. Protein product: CASSPGGADAQETQYF.

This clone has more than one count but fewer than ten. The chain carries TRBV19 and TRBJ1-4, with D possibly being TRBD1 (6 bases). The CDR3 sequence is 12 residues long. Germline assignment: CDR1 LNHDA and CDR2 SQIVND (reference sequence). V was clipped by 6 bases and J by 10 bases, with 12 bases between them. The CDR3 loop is CASRNRVGKLFF. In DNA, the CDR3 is TGTGCCAGTAGGAACAGGGTTGGAAAACTGTTTTTT.

CDR3 sequence (DNA): TGTGCCAGCAGCTTAACGCCGACGGAGACCCAGTACTTC. Encoded protein: CASSLTPTETQYF. This chain connects TRBV7-9 to TRBJ2-5, with D uncertain. This CDR3 spans 13 amino acids. Germline V gives CDR1 SEHNR, CDR2 FQNEAQ (reference sequence). V lost 2 bases to trimming and J lost 5 bases, with 9 bases between them.

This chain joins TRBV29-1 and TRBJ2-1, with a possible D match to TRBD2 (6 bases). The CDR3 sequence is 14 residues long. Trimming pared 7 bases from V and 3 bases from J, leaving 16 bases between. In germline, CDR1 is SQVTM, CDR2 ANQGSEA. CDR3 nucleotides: TGCAGCGCCGCCTCTGCGGGAAGCTACAATGAGCAGTTCTTC. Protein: CSAASAGSYNEQFF.